The T cell receptor beta chain described here comes from a study of CD8 T cells in ankylosing spondylitis. The study, taken as a whole, reports: It appeared that ankylosing spondylitis blood was characterized by a TCR beta motif of several highly homologous variants. Clones linked with disease were CD8+ and fairly uncommon in the peripheral blood.

CDR3 length: 15 residues. V lost 5 bases, J lost 4 bases, and 17 bases lay in between. Germline CDR1 is SGHAT and CDR2 is FQNNGV. Quantitative 5'-RACE with molecular barcodes was used to make the TCR beta libraries. TCRdb reprocessed the 5' RACE reads with MiXCR, giving one entry per CDR3 protein. The sample has 200,000 or so distinct CDR3 sequences, 10% to 15% seen once. In this sample, this clonotype turned up many times. The antigen remains undetermined. V gene TRBV11-2 combines with J gene TRBJ1-2; D is ambiguous. The TCR was taken from a female donor with ankylosing spondylitis or in good health (not recorded which). The sample taken for sequencing was blood, either unsorted or a sorted T cell fraction (not recorded which). CDR3 amino acids: CASSPSWGVIYGYTF. CDR3 nucleotide sequence: TGTGCCAGCAGCCCCTCGTGGGGAGTGATCTATGGCTACACCTTC.